This entry describes one TCR beta chain. Its antigen remains unidentified. The CDR3 runs to 15 residues. CDR1 is MNHEY, CDR2 SMNVEV, per germline (reference sequence). Trimming at V came to 4 bases and at J to 2 bases, leaving 8 bases not matched to a gene. This sample stems from a study of cytomegalovirus exposure and HLA in healthy donors. Study details: Some 85 million unique TCRs, all from HLA-typed donors, were included in an early release of the data. Overall study findings and caveats: Later on, a genetic analysis was performed. It linked a missense variant in DCLRE1C with V- and J-gene trimming of TCR beta. In a later analysis, most CMV-associated TCR beta chains appeared HLA-restricted. Per a prior analysis, the majority of TCR beta V segments were productive roughly 90% or roughly 30% of the time.

Primers for the PCR totalled 60 Vbeta and 13 Jbeta. The assay was immunoSEQ multiplex PCR, and TCRdb's table has in-frame clones only and misses some. Among about 180,000 clones, around 75% were seen once, and the ten largest hold 2.9%. The sample comprised PBMCs. This rearrangement joins TRBV27 to TRBJ2-7, with 7 bases fitting TRBD2. This sequence originates from a male donor in good health and CMV-seronegative. The CDR3 sequence: CASSYLADLPYEQYF. The CDR3 nucleotides are TGTGCCAGCAGTTATCTAGCGGACCTGCCCTACGAGCAGTACTTC.